This T cell receptor beta chain was obtained from a study of cytomegalovirus exposure and HLA in healthy donors. Study-wide results and limits: Serostatus for CMV was the only available immune exposure information. Presence/absence analyses took donor sequencing depth as roughly uniform. HLA allele associations emerged for roughly 17,000 TCR beta sequences in a later analysis, at 0.05 false discovery rate.

Use of 60 Vbeta and 13 Jbeta primers characterized the PCR. Profiling relied on immunoSEQ multiplex PCR, and the TCRdb table lists in-frame clones only, not all of them. The table includes about 170,000 clones, 75% to 85% detected once. As for this clone: Its target is not known.

The CDR3 runs 14 residues. Germline CDR1 is MDHEN and CDR2 is SYDVKM. V trimming: 5 bases; J trimming: 1 base; junction bases outside the gene matches: 5. The chain employs TRBV28 and TRBJ2-7, with TRBD2 identical over 7 bases. The sequence came from a woman aged 25 to 45 in good health and CMV-seropositive. Sequenced: PBMCs. Here the CDR3 reads CASSPPSGSYEQYF. The CDR3 nucleotides are TGTGCCAGCAGTCCTCCTAGCGGATCCTACGAGCAGTACTTC. Combining the CDR3 with reference TRBV28 and TRBJ2-7 gives the whole variable domain DVKVTQSSRYLVKRTGEKVFLECVQDMDHENMFWYRQDPGLGLRLIYFSYDVKMKEKGDIPEGYSVSREKKERFSLILESASTNQTSMYLCASSPPSGSYEQYFGPGTRLTVT.